This T cell receptor beta chain was profiled in a study of blood T cell repertoires in COVID-19. Background on the study: Researchers got acute and convalescent COVID-19 samples from the United States, Italy and Spain.

TCRdb keeps only in-frame clones here, not all; method: immunoSEQ multiplex PCR. The data contain about 55,000 clones, roughly 86% of them singletons. Germline V CDR1 and CDR2: MDHEN, SYDVKM. Trimming shortened V by 2 bases and J by 7 bases, and 9 bases separated the two germline ends. This CDR3 has 14 amino acids. This sequence joins TRBV28 and TRBJ1-6, with D perhaps matching TRBD1 (5 bases). The sequenced sample was peripheral blood. This clonotype originated in a man aged 40-50 years with COVID-19, enrolled during active disease. The CDR3 DNA follows: TGTGCCAGCAGTTTAATACAGGAAAATTCACCCCTCCACTTT. It codes for CASSLIQENSPLHF.